Listed here is a single T cell receptor (beta chain). Amplification of TCR beta CDR3 regions was performed using RNA transcripts as template. Primed by the HTBI set, a first-round RT-PCR was run on the TCR CDR3. TCRdb fed the multiplex PCR reads into MiXCR, producing one record per CDR3 protein. In the table there are around 99,000 distinct CDR3 sequences, around a sixth of which are singletons. This sample is drawn from a study of T cells in Graves' hyperthyroidism and ophthalmopathy. The germline V gene has CDR1 DFQATT and CDR2 SNEGSKA (reference sequence). V gave up 6 bases and J gave up 4 bases; unmatched junction bases: 10. The CDR3 consists of 16 residues.

The chain is built from TRBV20-1 and TRBJ2-5; 14 nucleotides line up with TRBD2. The sequence came from a woman aged 45-59 years with Graves' hyperthyroidism. The sequencing input was blood. CDR3 sequence (DNA): TGCAGTGCCCCCGGGACCGGGACTAGCGGGAGAGAGACCCAGTACTTC. It is translated as CSAPGTGTSGRETQYF.